One sample yielded the 8 T cell receptor beta chains listed below, sequenced in a study of T cells in Graves' hyperthyroidism and ophthalmopathy. It was RNA transcripts that yielded the amplified TCR beta CDR3 regions. The HTBI primer set was used in a first-round RT-PCR of the TCR CDR3. TCRdb passed the multiplex PCR reads through MiXCR, listing each CDR3 protein once. Among hundreds of thousands of distinct CDR3 sequences listed, roughly 14% were seen once. Material: blood. These receptors were taken from a man aged 18-30 years with Graves' ophthalmopathy.

This clonotype was seen at least ten times. This chain links TRBV7-9 with TRBJ2-1, with no clear D. Germline assignment: CDR1 SEHNR and CDR2 FQNEAQ (reference sequence). This CDR3 is 11 amino acids long. V lost 5 bases, J lost 12 bases, and 11 bases lay in between. The CDR3 DNA is TGTGCCAGCAGCCGTCTCCAACGGCAGTTCTTC. This gives the protein CASSRLQRQFF.

A note on this clonotype: A much larger clone is a single base away; this may be a read error. The V gene is TRBV6-2 or TRBV6-3, the J gene TRBJ1-1; 8 positions match TRBD1. Trimming at V came to 4 bases and at J to 13 bases, leaving 17 bases not matched to a gene. There are 15 residues in the CDR3. CDR1 is MNHEY and CDR2 is SVGEGT in the germline V gene. The CDR3 reads CASSSWDRTAPPVFF. The CDR3, as DNA: TGTGCCAGCAGTTCATGGGACAGGACAGCCCCTCCGGTTTTCTTT.

This clonotype has a count of ten or more. The genes are TRBV7-8 and TRBJ2-3; TRBD2 matches at 7 bases. The J segment lost 1 base and the V segment lost 7 bases, leaving 8 bases of the junction unmatched. The CDR3 has 15 amino acids. Germline V CDR1 and CDR2: SGHVS, FQNEAQ. CDR3 DNA sequence: TGTGCCAGCACCCCCTGGGGGGGGGGCACAGATACGCAGTATTTT. Its protein is CASTPWGGGTDTQYF.

This clonotype was seen at least ten times. This chain links TRBV15 with TRBJ1-5; D unclear. The CDR3 totals 19 residues. Germline V lookup: CDR1 LNHNV, CDR2 YYDKDF (reference sequence). The ends were cut back, 0 bases at V and 2 bases at J, with 20 bases in the middle. CDR3 coding DNA: TGTGCCACCAGCAGAGATAGGGTGAGAGGGAAGGTGGGCAATCAGCCCCAGCATTTT. This encodes CATSRDRVRGKVGNQPQHF.

This clonotype was recorded at least ten times. The V gene is TRBV12-3 or TRBV12-4, the J gene TRBJ2-7; the D gene is possibly TRBD1 (8 bases). CDR3 length: 17 amino acids. Trimming removed 6 bases at V and 4 bases at J, with 25 bases between. This CDR3 reads CASSWGGTQGAMYEQYF. The CDR3 nucleotides read TGTGCCAGCAGCTGGGGGGGGACTCAGGGGGCCATGTACGAGCAGTACTTC.

This clonotype was counted ten times or more. The rearrangement links TRBV24-1 to TRBJ1-1, with TRBD1 matching over 8 bases. V gave up 7 bases and J gave up 3 bases; unmatched junction bases: 3. The CDR3 is 13 amino acids. CDR1 is KGHDR and CDR2 is SFDVKD in the germline V gene. CDR3 DNA: TGTGCCACCAGGCGACAGGGGCACACTGAAGCTTTCTTT. As protein: CATRRQGHTEAFF.

This clonotype has a handful of counts. This sequence joins TRBV20-1 and TRBJ2-5; the D is unclear. There are 15 residues in the CDR3. Trimming removed 6 bases from V and 4 bases from J, with 21 bases in between. Germline loops: CDR1 DFQATT, CDR2 SNEGSKA (reference sequence). CDR3 nucleotides: TGCAGTGCCAGCTCCAAAGGTCTACCGCGAGAGACCCAGTACTTC. Its protein is CSASSKGLPRETQYF.

There are many counts of this clonotype. The V and J genes are TRBV3-1 and TRBJ2-1; 7 bases agree with TRBD2. V shed 4 bases, J shed 0 bases, and the junction held 9 bases outside the gene matches. The CDR3 runs to 17 residues. The germline gives CDR1 LGHDT, CDR2 YNNKEL (reference sequence). The CDR3 DNA follows: TGTGCCAGCAGCCCAACAGGAGCGGGAAGCTCCTACAATGAGCAGTTCTTC. It encodes CASSPTGAGSSYNEQFF.